This T cell receptor (beta chain) originates from a study of early T cells in non-severe SARS-CoV-2 infection. Across the study: Chains from this unsorted whole-blood bulk RNA could not be paired.

As regards this clonotype: The antigen is unknown.

Study-level points and caveats: Clonotype matching in VDJdb favored anti-spike CD8 responses and did not capture private and CD4 specificities.

Each cDNA molecule carried a unique molecular identifier. TCRdb passed the 5' RACE reads through MiXCR, listing each CDR3 protein once. The top ten hold more than 15% of the sample, which has around 60,000 distinct CDR3 sequences, around 21% seen once. The CDR3 covers 13 residues. The junction had 9 bases not matched to a gene; V was cut back by 8 bases and J by 10 bases. The sequenced sample was whole blood, obtained at baseline. The sequence was collected from an adult who was a healthcare worker with PCR-confirmed SARS-CoV-2 infection or an uninfected control (not recorded which). The rearrangement joins TRBV12-3 or TRBV12-4 to TRBJ1-4; TRBD1 matches 8 bases. CDR3 in DNA: TGTGCCAGCCGAGGACAGGGCAAAAGAAAACTGTTTTTT. Translating it yields CASRGQGKRKLFF.